The rows below give T cell receptor beta chains drawn from one sample of a study of T cell repertoires in cytomegalovirus infection. TCRdb re-derived calls from the reads in MiXCR, one entry per CDR3 protein. The repertoire includes about 770,000 distinct CDR3 sequences, around 29% of them detected once, and 13% sits in the top ten. These receptors' antigens are unknown. Sequences were derived from cultured CD8+ T cells from PBMCs, sampled from culture after CMV antigen stimulation. The receptors were sampled from a human donor in good health (CMV status not recorded). Some clones in this sample may be carry-over from other donors' samples. Both conserved end residues are part of each CDR3. D genes are given only for firm matches.

TRBJ2-2 | NA | 14 | TRBV5-1 | CASSRGAETGELFF
TRBJ2-1 | TRBD1 | 15 | TRBV10-3 | CAISDLGQGSNEQFF
TRBJ2-1 | TRBD2 | 15 | TRBV6-6 | CASTLAGPGYSEQFF
TRBJ2-5 | NA | 14 | TRBV25-1 | CASSEYYSEETQYF
TRBJ2-5 | TRBD2 | 14 | TRBV7-9 | CASSQSGVQETQYF
TRBJ2-1 | TRBD2 | 14 | TRBV4-3 | CASSQERGGNEQFF
TRBJ2-1 | NA | 15 | TRBV7-6 | CASSLAGRTYNEQFF
TRBJ2-2 | NA | 17 | TRBV5-8 | CASSLPRLGLNTGELFF
TRBJ1-1 | NA | 16 | TRBV19 | CASSMGESGARAEAFF
TRBJ2-7 | NA | 17 | TRBV7-9 | CASSSPRGEGPFYEQYF
TRBJ1-2 | NA | 13 | TRBV6-1 | CASTFGNYYGYTF
TRBJ2-3 | NA | 11 | TRBV6-6 | CATRLADTQYF
TRBJ1-3 | NA | 13 | TRBV6-6 | CASNTGSGNTIYF
TRBJ1-1 | NA | 9 | TRBV20-1 | CSARAEAFF
TRBJ2-1 | TRBD2 | 16 | TRBV4-1 | CASSPLAGGQYNEQFF
TRBJ2-1 | TRBD1 | 15 | TRBV7-2 | CASSLDFSTGVEQFF
TRBJ1-2 | NA | 15 | TRBV7-2 | CASSLEGLYLEGYTF
TRBJ2-3 | NA | 14 | TRBV12-3/TRBV12-4 | CASSLRQNTDTQYF
TRBJ2-1 | NA | 15 | TRBV19 | CASSIAQGFYNEQFF
TRBJ1-1 | NA | 13 | TRBV4-1 | CASSQRNPAEAFF
TRBJ2-2 | NA | 13 | TRBV27 | CASASAGRGELFF
TRBJ1-2 | TRBD1 | 13 | TRBV7-6 | CASTTGGAGGYTF
TRBJ2-7 | TRBD1 | 17 | TRBV19 | CASSISLDRGPLYEQYF
TRBJ2-4 | TRBD1 | 18 | TRBV15 | CATSSPIRDRVAKNIQYF
TRBJ2-3 | TRBD2 | 19 | TRBV5-6 | CASSHSGVWTSGVADTQYF
TRBJ2-2 | NA | 13 | TRBV6-2/TRBV6-3 | CASIYWNTGELFF
TRBJ1-5 | NA | 11 | TRBV7-8 | CASSSGQPQHF
TRBJ2-6 | NA | 18 | TRBV2 | CASSDWWQGGSGANVLTF
TRBJ2-3 | TRBD1 | 17 | TRBV29-1 | CSVARQGDVWSTDTQYF
TRBJ1-3 | NA | 16 | TRBV5-6 | CASSLAGAASGNTIYF
TRBJ1-1 | NA | 14 | TRBV12-3/TRBV12-4 | CASTPRGGYTEAFF
TRBJ2-7 | NA | 14 | TRBV7-2 | CASSLGLSGYEQYF
TRBJ1-1 | TRBD1 | 15 | TRBV9 | CASSAIDRGYTEAFF
TRBJ2-1 | NA | 17 | TRBV5-5 | CASSPYPPGVSYNEQFF
TRBJ2-5 | NA | 13 | TRBV10-3 | CATRESRQETQYF
TRBJ1-4 | TRBD1 | 15 | TRBV7-9 | CASRPGQSTNEKLFF
TRBJ2-3 | TRBD2 | 15 | TRBV6-5 | CASSSTQLATDTQYF
TRBJ1-6 | NA | 15 | TRBV7-9 | CASSPGQRHNSPLHF
TRBJ2-1 | TRBD2 | 17 | TRBV6-2/TRBV6-3 | CASSPSFPGLAYNEQFF
TRBJ1-5 | NA | 17 | TRBV7-2 | CASSLARTAYSNQPQHF
TRBJ2-3 | TRBD2 | 14 | TRBV5-8 | CAGIAGGLTDTQYF
TRBJ2-7 | TRBD1 | 12 | TRBV29-1 | CSVEGQSYEQYF
TRBJ2-1 | TRBD2 | 15 | TRBV11-2 | CASSPGLASYNEQFF
TRBJ2-2 | NA | 12 | TRBV29-1 | CSATGNAGELFF
TRBJ2-1 | TRBD2 | 17 | TRBV7-9 | CASSSMGLAGGLDEQFF
TRBJ1-5 | NA | 15 | TRBV7-6 | CASSLAQGTNQPQHF